This record looks at one TCR beta chain sequence and its context. Its matching antigen is unknown. This sample was taken from a study of CD8 T cells in Susac syndrome. Study outcomes and limitations: As the study acknowledged, the number of individuals who were part of its TCR sequencing and HLA analysis was relatively small.

Germline V gene sequence: CDR1 MDHEN, CDR2 SYDVKM. The CDR3 extends over 16 amino acids. The V gene lost 3 bases and the J gene lost 2 bases, with 16 bases spanning the gap. Stable or active relapsing-remitting multiple sclerosis, untreated and meeting revised McDonald criteria, defined the controls. Random hexamers primed reverse transcription of about 0.5 to 1 ug RNA. Amplification of TCR beta CDR3 used immunoSEQ multiplex PCR across 54 Vbeta and 13 Jbeta. TCRdb re-derived calls from the immunoSEQ multiplex PCR reads in MiXCR, one entry per CDR3 protein. The table lists about 440,000 distinct CDR3 sequences, 85% of them singletons, with 0.09% to 0.15% in the top ten.

V is TRBV28 and J is TRBJ1-2; TRBD1 might be the D (5 bases). The source material was CD8+ T cells from PBMCs. The source is a human donor with multiple sclerosis. The chain's CDR3 is CASSFNYRGENYGYTF. The CDR3 DNA reads TGTGCCAGCAGTTTCAACTATAGAGGGGAAAACTATGGCTACACCTTC.